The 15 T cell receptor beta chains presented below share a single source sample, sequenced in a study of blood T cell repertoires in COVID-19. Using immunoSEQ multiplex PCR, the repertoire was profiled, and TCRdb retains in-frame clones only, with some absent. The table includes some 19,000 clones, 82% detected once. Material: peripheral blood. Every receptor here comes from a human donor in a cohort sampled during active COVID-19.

The CDR3 DNA follows: TGTGCCAGCAGCTCGCGGGGCTTTCTGGACACTGAAGCTTTCTTT. As protein: CASSSRGFLDTEAFF. The rearrangement joins TRBV5-4 to TRBJ1-1, with a possible D match to TRBD1 (5 bases). The CDR3 is made up of 15 amino acids. The V gene's germline CDR1 is SGHNT and CDR2 YYREEE (reference sequence). The V and J ends lost 3 bases and 3 bases respectively, with 15 bases between them.

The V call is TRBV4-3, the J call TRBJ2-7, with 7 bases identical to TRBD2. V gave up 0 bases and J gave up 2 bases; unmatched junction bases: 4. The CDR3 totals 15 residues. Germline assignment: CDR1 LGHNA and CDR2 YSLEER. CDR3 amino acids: CASSQDVGGAYEQYF. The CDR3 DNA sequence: TGCGCCAGCAGCCAAGATGTGGGAGGGGCCTACGAGCAGTACTTC.

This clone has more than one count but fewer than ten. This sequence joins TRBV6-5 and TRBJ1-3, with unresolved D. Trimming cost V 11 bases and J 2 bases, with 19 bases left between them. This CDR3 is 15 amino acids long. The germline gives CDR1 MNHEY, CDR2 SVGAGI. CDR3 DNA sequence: TGTGCCTGTGGCTCGGGTGGTTCCGCTGGAAACACCATATATTTT. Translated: CACGSGGSAGNTIYF.

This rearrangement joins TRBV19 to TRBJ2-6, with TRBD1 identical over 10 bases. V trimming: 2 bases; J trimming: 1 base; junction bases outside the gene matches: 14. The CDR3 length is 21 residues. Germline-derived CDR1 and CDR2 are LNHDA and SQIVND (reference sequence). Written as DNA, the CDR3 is TGTGCCAGTAGTATAAAGAACGGGCGGGACAGGGGAGGGTCTGGGGCCAACGTCCTGACTTTC. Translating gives CASSIKNGRDRGGSGANVLTF.

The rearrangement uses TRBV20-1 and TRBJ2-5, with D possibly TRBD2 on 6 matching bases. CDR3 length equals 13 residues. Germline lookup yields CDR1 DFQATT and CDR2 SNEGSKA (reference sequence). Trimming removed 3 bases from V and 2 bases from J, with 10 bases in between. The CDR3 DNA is TGCAGTGCTAGTGAGGGGACTCAAGAGACCCAGTACTTC. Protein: CSASEGTQETQYF.

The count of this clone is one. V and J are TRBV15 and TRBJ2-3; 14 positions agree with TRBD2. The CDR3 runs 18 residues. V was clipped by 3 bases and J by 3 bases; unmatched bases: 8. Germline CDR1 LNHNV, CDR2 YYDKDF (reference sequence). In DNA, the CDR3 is TGTGCCACCAGCAGGGGGACTAGCGGGAGTGGGTGGACAGATACGCAGTATTTT. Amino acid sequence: CATSRGTSGSGWTDTQYF.

The CDR3 DNA reads TGTGCCAGCAGCACCCAACTAGGGGAAAAACTGTTTTTT. Translated, it gives CASSTQLGEKLFF. This chain links TRBV7-2 with TRBJ1-4, with D unclear. Trimming took 5 bases from V and 8 from J, leaving 12 bases between them. The CDR3 has 13 residues. Per germline, CDR1 SGHTA and CDR2 FQGNSA.

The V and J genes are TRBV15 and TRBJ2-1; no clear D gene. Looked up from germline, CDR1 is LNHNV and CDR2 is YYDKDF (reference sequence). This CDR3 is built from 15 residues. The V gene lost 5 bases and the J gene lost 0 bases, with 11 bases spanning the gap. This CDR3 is CATSRRSGSYNEQFF. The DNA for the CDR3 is TGTGCCACCAGCCGGCGTTCGGGCTCCTACAATGAGCAGTTCTTC.

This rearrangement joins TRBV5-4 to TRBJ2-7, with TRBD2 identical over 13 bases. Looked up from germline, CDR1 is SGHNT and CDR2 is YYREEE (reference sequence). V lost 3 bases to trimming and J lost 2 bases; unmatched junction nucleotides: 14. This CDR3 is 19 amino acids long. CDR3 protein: CASSSHTTPGLAGPYEQYF. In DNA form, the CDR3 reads TGTGCCAGCAGCTCCCACACTACCCCGGGACTAGCGGGGCCCTACGAGCAGTACTTC.

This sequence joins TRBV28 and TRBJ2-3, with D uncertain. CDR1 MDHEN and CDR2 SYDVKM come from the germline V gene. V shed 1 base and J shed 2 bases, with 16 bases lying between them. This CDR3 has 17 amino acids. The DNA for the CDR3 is TGTGCCAGCAGTTTATTAGGCTCCCTTGAGGACACAGATACGCAGTATTTT. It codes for CASSLLGSLEDTDTQYF.

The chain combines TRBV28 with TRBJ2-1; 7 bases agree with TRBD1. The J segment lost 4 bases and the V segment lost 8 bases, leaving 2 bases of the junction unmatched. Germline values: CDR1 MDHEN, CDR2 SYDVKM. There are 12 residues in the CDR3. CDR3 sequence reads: CASLQGYNEQFF. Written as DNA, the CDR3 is TGTGCCAGCCTACAGGGGTACAATGAGCAGTTCTTC.

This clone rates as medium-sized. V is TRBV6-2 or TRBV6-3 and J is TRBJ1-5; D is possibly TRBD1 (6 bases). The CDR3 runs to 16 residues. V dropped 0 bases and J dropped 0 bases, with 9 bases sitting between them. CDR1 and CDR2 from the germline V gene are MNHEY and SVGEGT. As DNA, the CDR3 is TGTGCCAGCAGTTACTCTTCAGGGGCTAGCAATCAGCCCCAGCATTTT. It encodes CASSYSSGASNQPQHF.

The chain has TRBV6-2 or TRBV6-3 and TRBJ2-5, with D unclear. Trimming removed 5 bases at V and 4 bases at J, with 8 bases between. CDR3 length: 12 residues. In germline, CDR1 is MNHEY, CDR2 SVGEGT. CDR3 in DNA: TGTGCCAGCAGTGGAGTTTCAGAGACCCAGTACTTC. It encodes CASSGVSETQYF.

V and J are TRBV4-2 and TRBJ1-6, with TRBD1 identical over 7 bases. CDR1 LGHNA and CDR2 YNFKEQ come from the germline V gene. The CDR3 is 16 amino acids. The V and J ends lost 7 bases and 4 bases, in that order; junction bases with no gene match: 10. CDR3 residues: CASNPSRDSYNSPLHF. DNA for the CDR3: TGTGCCAGCAACCCTTCCCGGGACAGTTATAATTCACCCCTCCACTTT.

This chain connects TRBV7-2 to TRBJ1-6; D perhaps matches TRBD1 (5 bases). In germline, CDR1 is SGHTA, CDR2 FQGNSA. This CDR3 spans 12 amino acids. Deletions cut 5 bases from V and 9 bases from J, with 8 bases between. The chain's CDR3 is CASSAGPSPLHF. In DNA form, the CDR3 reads TGTGCCAGCAGCGCGGGACCTTCACCCCTCCACTTT.